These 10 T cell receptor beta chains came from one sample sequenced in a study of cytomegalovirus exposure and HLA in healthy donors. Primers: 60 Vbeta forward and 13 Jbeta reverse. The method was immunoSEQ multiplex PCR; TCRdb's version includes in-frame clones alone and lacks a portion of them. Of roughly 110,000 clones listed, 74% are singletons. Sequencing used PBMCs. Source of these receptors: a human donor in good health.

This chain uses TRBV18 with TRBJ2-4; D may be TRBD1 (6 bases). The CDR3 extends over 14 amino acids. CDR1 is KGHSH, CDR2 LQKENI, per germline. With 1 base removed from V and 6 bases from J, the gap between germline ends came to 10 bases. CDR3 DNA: TGTGCCAGCTCACCACGACAGGATTTAAACATTCAGTACTTC. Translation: CASSPRQDLNIQYF.

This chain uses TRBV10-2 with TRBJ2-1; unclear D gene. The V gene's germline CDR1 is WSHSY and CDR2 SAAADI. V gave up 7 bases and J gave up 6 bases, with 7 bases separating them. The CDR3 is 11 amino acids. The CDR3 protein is CASTQANEQFF. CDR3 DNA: TGCGCCAGCACCCAGGCCAATGAGCAGTTCTTC.

The CDR3 region has the DNA TGTGCCAGCAGCTTCACAGGGAATCTCCCGTACGAGCAGTACTTC. Amino acid sequence: CASSFTGNLPYEQYF. The chain employs TRBV5-6 and TRBJ2-7; the D gene is possibly TRBD1 (6 bases). Trimming removed 2 bases at V and 4 bases at J, with 16 bases between. Germline CDR1 is SGHDT and CDR2 is YYEEEE. The CDR3 extends over 15 amino acids.

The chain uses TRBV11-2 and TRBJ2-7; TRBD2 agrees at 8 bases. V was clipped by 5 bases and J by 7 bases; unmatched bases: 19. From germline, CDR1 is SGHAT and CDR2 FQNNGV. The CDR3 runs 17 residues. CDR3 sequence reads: CASSPSSIAGTAGEQYF. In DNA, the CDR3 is TGTGCCAGCAGCCCTAGCTCCATAGCGGGAACGGCGGGGGAGCAGTACTTC.

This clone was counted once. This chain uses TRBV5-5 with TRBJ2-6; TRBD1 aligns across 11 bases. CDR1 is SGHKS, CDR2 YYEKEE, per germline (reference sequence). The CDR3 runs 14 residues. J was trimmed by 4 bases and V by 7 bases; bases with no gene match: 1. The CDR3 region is CASGQGAGANVLTF. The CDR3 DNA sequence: TGTGCCAGCGGACAGGGGGCCGGGGCCAACGTCCTGACTTTC.

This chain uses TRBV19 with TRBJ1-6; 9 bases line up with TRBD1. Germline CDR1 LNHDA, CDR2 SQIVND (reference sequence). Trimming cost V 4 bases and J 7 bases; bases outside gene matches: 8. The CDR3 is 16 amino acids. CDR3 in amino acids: CASSTPRGTGNSPLHF. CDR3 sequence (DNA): TGTGCCAGTAGTACCCCGAGGGGGACAGGGAATTCACCCCTCCACTTT.

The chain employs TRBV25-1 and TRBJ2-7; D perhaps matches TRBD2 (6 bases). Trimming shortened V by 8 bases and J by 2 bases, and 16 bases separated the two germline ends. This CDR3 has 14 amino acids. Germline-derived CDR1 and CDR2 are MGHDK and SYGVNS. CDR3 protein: CASADAGGPYEQYF. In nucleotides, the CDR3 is TGTGCCAGCGCAGACGCCGGGGGTCCCTACGAGCAGTACTTC.

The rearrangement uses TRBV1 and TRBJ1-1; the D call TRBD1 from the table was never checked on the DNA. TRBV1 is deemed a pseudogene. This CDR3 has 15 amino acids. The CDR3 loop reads CTNYRLRGPNTEAFF. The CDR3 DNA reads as TGCACCAATTATAGGCTCAGGGGCCCGAACACTGAAGCTTTCTTT.

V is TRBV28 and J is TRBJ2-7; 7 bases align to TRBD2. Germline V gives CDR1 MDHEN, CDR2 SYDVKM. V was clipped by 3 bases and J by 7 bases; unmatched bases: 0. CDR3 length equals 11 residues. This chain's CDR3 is CASSLRGEQYF. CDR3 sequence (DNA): TGTGCCAGCAGTTTGCGGGGGGAGCAGTACTTC.

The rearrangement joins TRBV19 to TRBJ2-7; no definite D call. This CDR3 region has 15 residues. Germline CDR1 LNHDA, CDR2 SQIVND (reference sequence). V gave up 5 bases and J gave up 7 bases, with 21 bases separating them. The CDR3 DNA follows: TGTGCCAGTAGTGCCCACAGAGTATCTTTATGGGAGCAGTACTTC. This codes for CASSAHRVSLWEQYF. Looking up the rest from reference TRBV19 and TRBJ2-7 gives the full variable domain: DGGITQSPKYLFRKEGQNVTLSCEQNLNHDAMYWYRQDPGQGLRLIYYSQIVNDFQKGDIAEGYSVSREKKESFPLTVTSAQKNPTAFYLCASSAHRVSLWEQYFGPGTRLTVT.